The rows below give T cell receptor beta chains drawn from one sample of a study of blood T cell repertoires in COVID-19. Method: immunoSEQ multiplex PCR; TCRdb's copy keeps in-frame clones and lacks some. The profile shows some 66,000 clones, roughly 80% of them singletons. Sequenced sample: peripheral blood. The source of these receptors is a man between 60 and 75 years old with acute or convalescent COVID-19. The CDR3 runs from the conserved cysteine through the conserved F or W. A D gene is named only where the DNA matches it firmly. Rows give clone size only sometimes, using once, few, many, or a class for an expanded clone.

v_call	clone_size	j_call	d_call	cdr3_aa	cdr3_nt
TRBV25-1	-	TRBJ1-1	-	CASTMQGRWTEAFF	TGTGCCAGCACCATGCAGGGGAGATGGACTGAAGCTTTCTTT
TRBV11-2	-	TRBJ2-1	TRBD2	CASSLSRGLAGRYNEQFF	TGTGCCAGCAGCTTATCCCGAGGACTAGCGGGGCGGTACAATGAGCAGTTCTTC
TRBV30	large	TRBJ1-5	-	CAWSVGQGWQPQHF	TGTGCCTGGAGTGTTGGCCAGGGGTGGCAGCCCCAGCATTTT
TRBV25-1	-	TRBJ1-4	-	CASSDRSAGRTNEKLFF	TGTGCCAGCAGTGACAGGTCGGCAGGGAGGACTAATGAAAAACTGTTTTTT
TRBV27	-	TRBJ1-2	-	CASSLHSAGGYTF	TGTGCCAGCAGTTTGCACAGCGCGGGTGGCTACACCTTC
TRBV11-2	few	TRBJ2-2	TRBD2	CASRPGTSGKNTGELFF	TGTGCCAGCAGGCCCGGGACTAGCGGGAAGAACACCGGGGAGCTGTTTTTT
TRBV12-3/TRBV12-4	-	TRBJ1-2	-	CASSIRLFNGYTF	TGTGCCAGCAGTATCAGGCTTTTCAATGGCTACACCTTC
TRBV7-2	medium-sized	TRBJ2-3	-	CASSATGVGTDTQYF	TGTGCCAGCAGCGCGACGGGGGTCGGCACAGATACGCAGTATTTT
TRBV10-1	-	TRBJ2-7	-	CASSESSYRRSIGEQYF	TGCGCCAGCAGTGAGTCATCTTACAGACGGTCGATTGGAGAGCAGTACTTC
TRBV3-1/TRBV3-2	-	TRBJ2-1	TRBD1	CASSPGQGFGDEQFF	TGTGCCAGCAGCCCGGGACAGGGCTTTGGAGATGAGCAGTTCTTC
TRBV19	-	TRBJ2-5	TRBD1	CASSPGQVPRETQYF	TGTGCCAGTAGCCCGGGACAGGTACCCCGGGAGACCCAGTACTTC
TRBV9	-	TRBJ1-1	-	CASSVYTGKNTEAFF	TGTGCCAGCAGCGTATACACAGGGAAGAACACTGAAGCTTTCTTT
TRBV5-4	-	TRBJ1-2	TRBD1	CASSTGQERNYGYTF	TGTGCCAGCAGCACGGGACAGGAGAGAAACTATGGCTACACCTTC
TRBV24-1	-	TRBJ1-5	TRBD1	CATSATGDNQPQHF	TGTGCCACCAGTGCCACAGGGGATAATCAGCCCCAGCATTTT
TRBV5-4	-	TRBJ1-1	TRBD1	CASSSGGGGGGTEAFF	TGTGCCAGCAGCTCAGGGGGTGGTGGTGGTGGAACTGAAGCTTTCTTT
TRBV2	few	TRBJ1-6	TRBD1	CASSDRGRVYSPLHF	TGTGCCAGCAGTGACAGGGGGCGCGTTTATTCACCCCTCCACTTT
TRBV21-1	-	TRBJ2-7	-	CASQGAEQYF	TGTGCCAGCCAAGGGGCAGAGCAGTACTTC
TRBV12-3/TRBV12-4	few	TRBJ2-1	-	CASCGATYNEQFF	TGTGCCAGCTGCGGGGCGACCTACAATGAGCAGTTCTTC
TRBV29-1	few	TRBJ2-2	-	CSALPRPHGELFF	TGCAGCGCTCTCCCGCGGCCCCACGGGGAGCTGTTTTTT
TRBV9	-	TRBJ2-2	TRBD2	CASSERTSVNTGELFF	TGTGCCAGCAGCGAGAGGACTAGCGTGAACACCGGGGAGCTGTTTTTT
TRBV2	-	TRBJ1-4	TRBD1	CASSVLRGQRETNEKLFF	TGTGCCAGCAGTGTGCTCAGGGGGCAAAGAGAGACTAATGAAAAACTGTTTTTT
TRBV10-1	-	TRBJ2-1	TRBD2	CASSVLAGRNEQFF	TGCGCCAGCAGTGTTCTAGCGGGGAGGAATGAGCAGTTCTTC
TRBV7-2	-	TRBJ2-5	-	CASSFRGETQYF	TGTGCCAGCAGCTTCCGGGGAGAGACCCAGTACTTC
TRBV19	-	TRBJ2-1	TRBD2	CASRDSGGPYNEQFF	TGTGCCAGTAGGGATAGCGGGGGCCCGTACAATGAGCAGTTCTTC